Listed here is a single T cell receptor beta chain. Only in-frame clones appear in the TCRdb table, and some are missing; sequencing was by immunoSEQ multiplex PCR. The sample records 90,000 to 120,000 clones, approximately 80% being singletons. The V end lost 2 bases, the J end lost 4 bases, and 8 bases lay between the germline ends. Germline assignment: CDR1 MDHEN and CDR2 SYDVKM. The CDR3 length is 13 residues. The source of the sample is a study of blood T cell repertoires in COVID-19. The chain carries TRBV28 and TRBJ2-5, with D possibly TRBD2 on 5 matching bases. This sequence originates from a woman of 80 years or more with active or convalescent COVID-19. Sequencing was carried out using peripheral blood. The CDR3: CASSLRDLETQYF. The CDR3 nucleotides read TGTGCCAGCAGTTTACGGGATTTAGAGACCCAGTACTTC.